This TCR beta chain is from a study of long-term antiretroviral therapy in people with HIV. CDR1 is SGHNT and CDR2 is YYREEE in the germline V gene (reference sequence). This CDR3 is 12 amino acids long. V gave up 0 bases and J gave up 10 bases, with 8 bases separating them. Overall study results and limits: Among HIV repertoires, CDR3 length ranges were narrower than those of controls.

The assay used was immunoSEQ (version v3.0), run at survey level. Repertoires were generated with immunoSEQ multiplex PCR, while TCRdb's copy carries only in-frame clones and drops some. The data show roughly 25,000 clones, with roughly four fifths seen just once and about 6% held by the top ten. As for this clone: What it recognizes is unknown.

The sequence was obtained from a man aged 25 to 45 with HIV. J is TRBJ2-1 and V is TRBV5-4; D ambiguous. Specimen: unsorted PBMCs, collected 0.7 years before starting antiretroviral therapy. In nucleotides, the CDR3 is TGTGCCAGCAGCTTGGTGCGGACGGAGCAGTTCTTC. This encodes CASSLVRTEQFF. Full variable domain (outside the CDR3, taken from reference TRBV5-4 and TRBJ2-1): ETGVTQSPTHLIKTRGQQVTLRCSSQSGHNTVSWYQQALGQGPQFIFQYYREEENGRGNFPPRFSGLQFPNYSSELNVNALELDDSALYLCASSLVRTEQFFGPGTRLTVL.